This TCR beta chain was captured by sequencing in a study of T-cell reconstitution after alpha-beta-depleted transplantation in children. This clonotype was observed a few times. What it recognizes is unknown. Molecular barcoding with unique molecular identifiers was used for the TCRbeta library. TCRdb reprocessed the PCR reads with MiXCR, giving one entry per CDR3 protein. The profile shows fewer than 700,000 distinct CDR3 sequences, about an eighth of them singletons. The CDR3 loop spans 16 amino acids. Germline lookup yields CDR1 ENHRY and CDR2 SYGVKD. The V segment lost 6 bases and the J segment 0 bases; nucleotides outside the gene matches: 7. Notes on the study in general: Certain patients had high TCRbeta diversity at day 60, and it came from recipient T cells and thymic progenitors that survived. Newly generated T cells supplied most T-cell counts and diversity one year post-transplant. Reportedly, alpha-beta T cells present about two months post-transplant originated from several hundred expanded clones of graft origin.

The receptor was derived from a male patient aged 10 to 17 who had a stem cell transplant for acute myeloid leukemia, so the T cells may come from the graft donor. The chain couples TRBV10-3 to TRBJ2-7; 11 nucleotides agree with TRBD2. This specimen consisted of PBMCs, mostly from graft donor cells, obtained 360 days after TCRalphabeta/CD19-depleted stem cell transplant. The CDR3 DNA reads TGTGCCATCAGCCTGGGACTAGCGGTCAGCTCCTACGAGCAGTACTTC. Translated, it gives CAISLGLAVSSYEQYF.